This T cell receptor beta chain appears in the sequencing data of a study of blood T cell repertoires in COVID-19 (dated by TCRdb to the early 2020s). About the study as a whole: The collaborator samples originated in the United States, Italy and Spain and spanned the acute and convalescent phases of COVID-19. The material from the prospective study consisted of cDNA or gDNA derived from T cells, B-cell-depleted T cells, or PBMCs. Subjects who had been exposed to COVID-19, were actively infected with it, or had recovered from it provided the deeply sampled blood TCRbeta repertoires that made up the dataset. The repertoires were made available in a free public database intended to serve as a resource for research on the immune response to SARS-CoV-2. The samples were drawn from the first 160 participants of the ongoing ImmuneRACE study and from over a thousand subjects provided by 6 global collaborators. The sample metadata nearly always contained a de-identified subject ID, COVID-19 status, age in years and sex. Where HLA class I and class II types were available, the types were taken from metadata supplied by the sample provider, not from assay-based typing. Study-wide conclusions, independent of this receptor: Clinical and demographic metadata were provided uncurated, with the amount varying by source and participant.

The collaborating institutions used their own protocols to collect whole blood in K2EDTA tubes. For TCRbeta analysis, collaborators shipped samples as frozen whole blood, isolated PBMCs, or DNA extracted from either of those sample types. V is trimmed back by 1 base and J by 5 bases, and the junction contains 7 bases that no gene match accounts for. In the germline V gene (reference sequence), CDR1 corresponds to MNHEY and CDR2 to SMNVEV. The CDR3 contains 16 residues, cysteine and phenylalanine counted. Only CDR3 DNA remains: 48 bases, in frame from the first base. Concerning this clone: Its antigen remains undetermined. There are no base qualities to consult, and no much larger clone falls within one base.

TCRbeta CDR3 regions were amplified from genomic DNA using the immunoSEQ Assay, a bias-controlled multiplex PCR. The paper's data handling went like this. Within the assay, amplification of reference gene primers was used to estimate how many nucleated cells each sample contained. To quantify the absolute abundance of each unique TCRbeta CDR3 rearrangement, sequence reads were collapsed and filtered. For each sample, productive Simpson clonality was calculated as the square root of Simpson's diversity index across productive rearrangements. TCRdb retrieved this table from immuneACCESS and kept in-frame rearrangements only. Not all clones are present; in checked studies, unresolved V genes account for under half, and no reason is known for the remainder. That table is the source of V, J and clone size, and D and trimming were worked out from the DNA. The sample table records over 200,000 clones; about 88% of these occur just once. The top ten hold less than 3% of the sample.

The chain is assembled from TRBV27 and TRBJ2-3, and TRBD2 matches 9 of the central bases. Sequencing was done on a sample of peripheral blood. The sequence was collected from a woman aged 55-70 years with acute or convalescent COVID-19. The sequenced DNA is TGTGCCAGCAGTTTATTCAGAGCGGGGGGCCAAGATACGCAGTATTTT. Protein translation: CASSLFRAGGQDTQYF.